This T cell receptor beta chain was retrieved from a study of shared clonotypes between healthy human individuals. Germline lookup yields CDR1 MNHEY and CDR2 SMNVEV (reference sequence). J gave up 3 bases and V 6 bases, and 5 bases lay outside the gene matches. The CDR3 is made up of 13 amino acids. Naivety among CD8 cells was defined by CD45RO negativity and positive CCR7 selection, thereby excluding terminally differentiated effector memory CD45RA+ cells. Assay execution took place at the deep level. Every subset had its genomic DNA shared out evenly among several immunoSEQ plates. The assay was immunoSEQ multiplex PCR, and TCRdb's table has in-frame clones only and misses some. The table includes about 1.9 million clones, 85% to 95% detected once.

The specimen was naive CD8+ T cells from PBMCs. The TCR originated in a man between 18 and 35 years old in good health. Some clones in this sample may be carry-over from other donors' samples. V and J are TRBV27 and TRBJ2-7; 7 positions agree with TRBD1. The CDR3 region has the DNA TGTGCCAGCAGACCTACAGGGGACTACGAGCAGTACTTC. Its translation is CASRPTGDYEQYF.